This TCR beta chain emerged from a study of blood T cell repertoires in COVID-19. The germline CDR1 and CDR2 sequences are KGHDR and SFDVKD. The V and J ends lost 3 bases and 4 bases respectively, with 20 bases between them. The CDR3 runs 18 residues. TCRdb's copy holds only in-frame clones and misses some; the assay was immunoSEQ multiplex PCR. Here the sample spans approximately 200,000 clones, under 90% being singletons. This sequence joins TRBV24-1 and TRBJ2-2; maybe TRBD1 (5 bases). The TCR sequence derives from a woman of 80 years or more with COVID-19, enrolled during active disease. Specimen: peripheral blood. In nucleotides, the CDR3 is TGTGCCACCAGTGATCCACCTGGTGGCAGGGTGGCCACCGGGGAGCTGTTTTTT. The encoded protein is CATSDPPGGRVATGELFF.